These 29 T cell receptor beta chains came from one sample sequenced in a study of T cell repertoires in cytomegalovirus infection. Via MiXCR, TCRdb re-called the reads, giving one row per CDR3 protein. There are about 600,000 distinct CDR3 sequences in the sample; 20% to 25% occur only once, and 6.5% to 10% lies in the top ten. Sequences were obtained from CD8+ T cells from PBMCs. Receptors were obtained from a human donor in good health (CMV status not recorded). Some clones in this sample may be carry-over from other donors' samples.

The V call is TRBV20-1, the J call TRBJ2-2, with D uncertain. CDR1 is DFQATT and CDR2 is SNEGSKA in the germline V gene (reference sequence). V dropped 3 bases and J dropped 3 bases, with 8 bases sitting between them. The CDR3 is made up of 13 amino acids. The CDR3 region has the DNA TGCAGTGCTAGCCCCCCAGACACCGGGGAGCTGTTTTTT. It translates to CSASPPDTGELFF.

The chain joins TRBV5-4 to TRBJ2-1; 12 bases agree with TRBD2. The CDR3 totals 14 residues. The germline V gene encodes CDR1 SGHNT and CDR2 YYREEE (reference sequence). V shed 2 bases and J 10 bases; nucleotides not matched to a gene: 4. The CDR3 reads CASSFPTSGGEQFF. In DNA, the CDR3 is TGTGCCAGCAGCTTCCCGACTAGCGGGGGAGAGCAGTTCTTC.

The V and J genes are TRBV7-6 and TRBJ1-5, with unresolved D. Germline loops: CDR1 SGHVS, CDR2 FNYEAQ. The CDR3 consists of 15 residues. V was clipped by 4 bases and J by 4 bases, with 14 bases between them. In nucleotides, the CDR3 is TGTGCCAGCAGCTCGGGGTCCCGGTGGAATCAGCCCCAGCATTTT. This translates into CASSSGSRWNQPQHF.

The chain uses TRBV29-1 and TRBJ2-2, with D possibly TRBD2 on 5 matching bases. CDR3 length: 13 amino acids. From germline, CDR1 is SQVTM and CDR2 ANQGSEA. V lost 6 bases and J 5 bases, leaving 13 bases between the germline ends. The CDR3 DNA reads TGCAGCGTCGTGATGTGGGAGACCGGGGAGCTGTTTTTT. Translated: CSVVMWETGELFF.

The CDR3 coding sequence is TGTGCCAGCAGCCTGCTAGAGACAGGGGATCAGCCCCAGCATTTT. Protein product: CASSLLETGDQPQHF. The V call is TRBV28, the J call TRBJ1-5, with TRBD1 matching 8 bases. CDR3 size: 15 residues. Germline lookup yields CDR1 MDHEN and CDR2 SYDVKM. The J segment lost 5 bases and the V segment lost 6 bases, leaving 9 bases of the junction unmatched.

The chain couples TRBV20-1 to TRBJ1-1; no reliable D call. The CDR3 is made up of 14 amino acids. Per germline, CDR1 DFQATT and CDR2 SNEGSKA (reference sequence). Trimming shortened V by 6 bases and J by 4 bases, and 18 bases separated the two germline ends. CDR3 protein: CSARFGSRGTEAFF. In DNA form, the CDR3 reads TGCAGTGCCCGTTTCGGCTCCCGTGGCACTGAAGCTTTCTTT.

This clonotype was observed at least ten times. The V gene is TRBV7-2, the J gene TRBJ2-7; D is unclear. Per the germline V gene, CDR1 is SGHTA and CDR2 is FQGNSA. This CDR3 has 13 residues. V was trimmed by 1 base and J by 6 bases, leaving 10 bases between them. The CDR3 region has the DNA TGTGCCAGCAGCTTAGATCCGGGTGGCGAGCAGTACGTC. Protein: CASSLDPGGEQYV.

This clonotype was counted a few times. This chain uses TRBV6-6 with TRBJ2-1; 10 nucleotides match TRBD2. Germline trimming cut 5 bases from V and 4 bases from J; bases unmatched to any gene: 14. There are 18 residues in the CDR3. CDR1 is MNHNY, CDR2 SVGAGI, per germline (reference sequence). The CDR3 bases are TGTGCCAGCAGTCCTTCGCCTAGCGGGGGTACTCTTTACAATGAGCAGTTCTTC. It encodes CASSPSPSGGTLYNEQFF.

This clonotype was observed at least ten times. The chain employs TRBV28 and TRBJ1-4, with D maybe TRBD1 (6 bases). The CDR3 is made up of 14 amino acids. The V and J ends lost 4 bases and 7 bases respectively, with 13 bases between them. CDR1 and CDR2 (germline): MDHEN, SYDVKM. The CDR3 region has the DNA TGTGCCAGCAGTTCACAATACAGGGTTGAAAAACTGTTTTTT. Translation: CASSSQYRVEKLFF.

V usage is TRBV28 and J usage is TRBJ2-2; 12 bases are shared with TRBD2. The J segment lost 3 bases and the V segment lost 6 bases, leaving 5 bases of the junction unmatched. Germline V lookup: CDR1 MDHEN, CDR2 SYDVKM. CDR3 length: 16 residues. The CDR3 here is CASSLAGGSYTGELFF. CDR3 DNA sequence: TGTGCCAGCAGCCTAGCGGGGGGGTCCTACACCGGGGAGCTGTTTTTT.

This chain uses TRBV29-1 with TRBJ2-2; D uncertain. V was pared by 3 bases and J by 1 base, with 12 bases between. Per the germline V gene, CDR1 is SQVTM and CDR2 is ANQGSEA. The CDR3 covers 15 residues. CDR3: CSVDSSEVNTGELFF. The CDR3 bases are TGCAGCGTTGACTCGTCAGAGGTGAACACCGGGGAGCTGTTTTTT.

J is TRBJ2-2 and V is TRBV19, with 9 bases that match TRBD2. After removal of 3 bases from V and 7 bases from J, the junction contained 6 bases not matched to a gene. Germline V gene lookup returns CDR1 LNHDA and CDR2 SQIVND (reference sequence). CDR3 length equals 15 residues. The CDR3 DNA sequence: TGTGCCAGTAGTATCAGGACTAGCGCCGACGGGGAGCTGTTTTTT. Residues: CASSIRTSADGELFF.

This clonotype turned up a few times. The CDR3 region is CASIIRDRDFYEQYV. The CDR3 DNA is TGTGCCAGCATCATCCGGGACAGGGACTTCTACGAGCAGTACGTC. This rearrangement joins TRBV12-3 or TRBV12-4 to TRBJ2-7; TRBD1 agrees at 9 bases. Germline trimming cut 7 bases from V and 3 bases from J; bases unmatched to any gene: 10. CDR3 length equals 15 residues.

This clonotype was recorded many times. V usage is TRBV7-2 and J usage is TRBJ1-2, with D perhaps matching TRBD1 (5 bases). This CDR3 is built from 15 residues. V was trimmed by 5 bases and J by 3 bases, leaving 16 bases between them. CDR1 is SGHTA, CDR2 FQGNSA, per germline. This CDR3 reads CASSASSGNYYGYTF. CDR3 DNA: TGTGCCAGCAGCGCATCCTCAGGGAACTACTATGGCTACACCTTC.

CDR3 amino acids: CASSFGSSDTQYF. CDR3 nucleotides: TGTGCCAGCAGCTTCGGTTCCTCCGATACGCAGTATTTT. The chain uses TRBV11-2 and TRBJ2-3; D gene uncertain. Trimming removed 3 bases from V and 6 bases from J, with 10 bases in between. The CDR3 contains 13 residues. Germline V CDR1 and CDR2: SGHAT, FQNNGV.

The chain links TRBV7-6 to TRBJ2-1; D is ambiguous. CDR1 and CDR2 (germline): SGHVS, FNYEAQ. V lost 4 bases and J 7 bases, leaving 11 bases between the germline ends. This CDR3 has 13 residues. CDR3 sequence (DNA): TGTGCCAGCAGCTCCCGTCCTATAAATGAGCAGTTCTTC. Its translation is CASSSRPINEQFF.

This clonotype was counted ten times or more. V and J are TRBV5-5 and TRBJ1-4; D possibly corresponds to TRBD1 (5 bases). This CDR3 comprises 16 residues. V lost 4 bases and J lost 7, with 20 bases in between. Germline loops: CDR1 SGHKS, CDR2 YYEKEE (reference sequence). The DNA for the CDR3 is TGTGCCAGCAGCCCCCCGCGGGGCAGAGCTCTTGAAAAACTGTTTTTT. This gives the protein CASSPPRGRALEKLFF.

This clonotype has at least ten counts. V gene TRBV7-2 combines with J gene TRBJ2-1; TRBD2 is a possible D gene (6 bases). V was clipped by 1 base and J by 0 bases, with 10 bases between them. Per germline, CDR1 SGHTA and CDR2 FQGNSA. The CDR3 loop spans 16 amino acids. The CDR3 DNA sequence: TGTGCCAGCAGCTTAGGGAGGGCTCTCTCCTACAATGAGCAGTTCTTC. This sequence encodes CASSLGRALSYNEQFF.

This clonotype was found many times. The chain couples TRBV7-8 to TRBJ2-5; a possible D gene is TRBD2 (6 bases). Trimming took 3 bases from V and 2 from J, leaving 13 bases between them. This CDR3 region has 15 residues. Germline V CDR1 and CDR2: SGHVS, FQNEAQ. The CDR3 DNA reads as TGTGCCAGCAGCTTCGGGAGCGGTCCACAAGAGACCCAGTACTTC. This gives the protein CASSFGSGPQETQYF.

In DNA, the CDR3 is TGTGCCAGCAGCCGAATACCCGGGACCCAACAACGGGAGAGTGAGCAGTTCTTC. It translates to CASSRIPGTQQRESEQFF. V and J are TRBV27 and TRBJ2-1; weak D call: TRBD2 (6 bases). The CDR3 loop spans 18 amino acids. CDR1 and CDR2 from the germline V gene are MNHEY and SMNVEV (reference sequence). With 6 bases removed from V and 9 bases from J, the gap between germline ends came to 30 bases.

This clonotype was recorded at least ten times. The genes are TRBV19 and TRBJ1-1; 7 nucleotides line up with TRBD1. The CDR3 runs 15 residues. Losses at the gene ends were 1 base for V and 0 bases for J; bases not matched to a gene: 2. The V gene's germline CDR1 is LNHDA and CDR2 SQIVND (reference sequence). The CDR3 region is CASSIVGQVNTEAFF. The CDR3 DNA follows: TGTGCCAGTAGTATAGTAGGACAGGTGAACACTGAAGCTTTCTTT.

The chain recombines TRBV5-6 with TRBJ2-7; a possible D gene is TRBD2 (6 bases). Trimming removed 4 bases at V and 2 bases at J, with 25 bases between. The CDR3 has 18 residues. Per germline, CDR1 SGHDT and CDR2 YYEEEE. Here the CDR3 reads CASSPPGVPIGSPYEQYF. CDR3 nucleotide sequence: TGTGCCAGCAGCCCTCCGGGGGTCCCCATAGGATCTCCCTACGAGCAGTACTTC.

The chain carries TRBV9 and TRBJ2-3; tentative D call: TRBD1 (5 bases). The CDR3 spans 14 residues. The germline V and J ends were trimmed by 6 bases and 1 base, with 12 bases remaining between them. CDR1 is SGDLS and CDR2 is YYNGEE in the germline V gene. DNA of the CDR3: TGTGCCAGCAATCCAGGGTGGGGCACAGATACGCAGTATTTT. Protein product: CASNPGWGTDTQYF.

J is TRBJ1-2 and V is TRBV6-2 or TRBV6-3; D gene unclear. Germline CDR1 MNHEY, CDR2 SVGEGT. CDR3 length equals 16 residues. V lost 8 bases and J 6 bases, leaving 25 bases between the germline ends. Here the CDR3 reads CASGKKGGRLSNGYTF. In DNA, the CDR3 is TGTGCCAGCGGAAAGAAGGGAGGGCGCCTAAGTAATGGCTACACCTTC.

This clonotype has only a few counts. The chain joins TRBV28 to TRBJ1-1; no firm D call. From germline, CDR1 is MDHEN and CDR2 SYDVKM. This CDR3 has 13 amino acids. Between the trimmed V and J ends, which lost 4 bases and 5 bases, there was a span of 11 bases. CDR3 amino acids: CASSWYGITEAFF. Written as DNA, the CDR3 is TGTGCCAGCAGTTGGTACGGGATAACTGAAGCTTTCTTT.

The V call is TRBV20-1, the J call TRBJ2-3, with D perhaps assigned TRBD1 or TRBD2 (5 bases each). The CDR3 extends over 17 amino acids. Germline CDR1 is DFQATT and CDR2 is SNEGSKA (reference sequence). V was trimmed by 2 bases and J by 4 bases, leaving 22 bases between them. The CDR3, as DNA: TGCAGTGCTAGACCTCAGAGGGACCCTAGGACCGCAGATACGCAGTATTTT. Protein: CSARPQRDPRTADTQYF.

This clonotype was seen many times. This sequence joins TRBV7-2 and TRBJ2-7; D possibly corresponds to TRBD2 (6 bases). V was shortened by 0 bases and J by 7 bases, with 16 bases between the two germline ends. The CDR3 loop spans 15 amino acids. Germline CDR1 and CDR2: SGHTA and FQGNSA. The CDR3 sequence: CASSLAHGSGGEQYF. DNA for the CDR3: TGTGCCAGCAGCTTAGCGCACGGTAGCGGAGGTGAGCAGTACTTC.

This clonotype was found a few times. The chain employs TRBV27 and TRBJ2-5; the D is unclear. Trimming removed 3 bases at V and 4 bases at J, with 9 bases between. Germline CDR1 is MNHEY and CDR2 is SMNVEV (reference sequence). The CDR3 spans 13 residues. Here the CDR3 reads CASSFGVRETQYF. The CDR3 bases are TGTGCCAGCAGTTTTGGGGTCCGAGAGACCCAGTACTTC.

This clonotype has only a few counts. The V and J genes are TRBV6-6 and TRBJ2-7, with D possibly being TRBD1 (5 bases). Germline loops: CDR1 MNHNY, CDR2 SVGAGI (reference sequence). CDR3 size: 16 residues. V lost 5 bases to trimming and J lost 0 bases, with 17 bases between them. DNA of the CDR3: TGTGCCAGCAGTCCCCCGGACACTTTAAACTCCTACGAGCAGTACTTC. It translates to CASSPPDTLNSYEQYF.